The subject of this entry is one T cell receptor (beta chain). As yet, its antigen is unknown. The data were taken from a study of T cells after posttransplantation cyclophosphamide. Busulfan-fludarabine conditioning, marrow transplant, and cyclophosphamide on days +3 and +4 were administered. Study-wide results and caveats: Blood and skin or GI T cell repertoires showed limited TRB overlap. TRB clonality was highly associated with recipient CMV seropositivity and reactivation. Later post-transplant blood repertoires were often dominated by donor CD8+ memory clones.

Trimming shortened V by 6 bases and J by 0 bases, and 12 bases separated the two germline ends. Germline loops: CDR1 LNHDA, CDR2 SQIVND (reference sequence). The CDR3 is 15 amino acids. Clones were sequenced by immunoSEQ multiplex PCR, and TCRdb holds only the in-frame ones, with some missing. This table holds about 43,000 clones, roughly 87% found once. This specimen consisted of PBMCs, obtained roughly 60 days after allogeneic stem cell transplant with posttransplant cyclophosphamide. The chain combines TRBV19 with TRBJ1-5, with D maybe TRBD1 (6 bases). The TCR was taken from a male patient over 55 who received an allogeneic stem cell transplant from a related donor and was CMV-positive. Some T cells could come from the graft donor. This chain's CDR3 is CASRIGQYSNQPQHF. In DNA form, the CDR3 reads TGTGCCAGTAGGATCGGACAGTATAGCAATCAGCCCCAGCATTTT.